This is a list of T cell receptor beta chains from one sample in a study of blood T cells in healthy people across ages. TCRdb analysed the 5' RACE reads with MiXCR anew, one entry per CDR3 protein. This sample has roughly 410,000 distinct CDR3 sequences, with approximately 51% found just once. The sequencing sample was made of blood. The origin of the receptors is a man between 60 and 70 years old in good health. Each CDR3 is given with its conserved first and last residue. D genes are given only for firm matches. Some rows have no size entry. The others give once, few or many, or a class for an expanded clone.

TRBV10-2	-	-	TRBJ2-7	CASSEVGRTPHEQYF	TGCGCCAGCAGTGAGGTTGGCCGGACTCCCCACGAGCAGTACTTC
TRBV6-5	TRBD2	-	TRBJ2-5	CASRRLAGGNQETQYF	TGTGCCAGCAGGAGACTAGCGGGGGGAAACCAAGAGACCCAGTACTTC
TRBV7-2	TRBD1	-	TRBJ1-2	CASSRTGFGGYTF	TGTGCCAGCAGTCGGACAGGGTTCGGGGGCTACACCTTC
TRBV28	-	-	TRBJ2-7	CASKKIIAKNIRYF	TGTGCCAGCAAAAAAATCATAGCCAAAAACATTCGGTACTTC
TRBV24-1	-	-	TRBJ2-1	CATSDPKIAETQFF	TGTGCCACCAGTGATCCGAAGATAGCAGAGACCCAGTTCTTC
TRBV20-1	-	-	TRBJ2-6	CSAIGFGANVLTF	TGCAGTGCTATTGGTTTTGGGGCCAACGTCCTGACTTTC
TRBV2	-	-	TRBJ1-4	CASSAGRGNEKLFF	TGTGCCAGCAGTGCCGGGAGGGGTAATGAAAAACTGTTTTTT
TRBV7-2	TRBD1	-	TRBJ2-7	CASSSRDRGRRSSYEQYF	TGTGCCAGCAGCTCCCGGGACAGGGGGCGCCGAAGCTCCTACGAGCAGTACTTC
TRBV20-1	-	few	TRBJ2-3	CSARVIQGTDTQYF	TGCAGTGCTAGAGTTATACAGGGCACAGATACGCAGTATTTT
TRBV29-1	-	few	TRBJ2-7	CSVGSTGFYEQYF	TGCAGCGTGGGATCCACAGGGTTCTACGAGCAGTACTTC